This TCR beta chain was identified in a study of blood T cells in healthy people across ages. V was clipped by 4 bases and J by 0 bases, with 12 bases between them. The germline CDR1 and CDR2 sequences are MGHRA and YSYEKL. The CDR3 loop spans 15 amino acids. Sample-barcoded 5' priming and a J-beta primer mix drove a second PCR of roughly 7 to 11 cycles. TCRdb itself ran the 5' RACE reads through MiXCR, one entry per CDR3 protein. The sample shows around 1,600,000 distinct CDR3 sequences, 35% to 45% of them seen only once. The rearrangement uses TRBV4-1 and TRBJ1-1, with a weak D call TRBD1 (6 bases). The clonotype comes from a woman between 18 and 29 years old in good health. The sequencing sample was made of blood. The CDR3 loop is CASSPQGLMNTEAFF. CDR3 nucleotide sequence: TGCGCCAGCAGCCCACAGGGCCTTATGAACACTGAAGCTTTCTTT.